Listed below are T cell receptor beta chains from one sample, sequenced in a study of T cell responses to AZD1222 COVID-19 vaccine. Here immunoSEQ multiplex PCR was the method, and the copy in TCRdb shows in-frame clones only, minus some. The sample includes some 30,000 clones, about nine tenths of them seen just once. Sample: peripheral blood, taken on day 0 of AZD1222 vaccination. The receptors shown here come from an adult in good health. Each CDR3 is given with its conserved first and last residue. Fields, in order: J gene, clone size, D gene, V gene, CDR3 protein, CDR3 DNA. The D gene is left open where the match is weak. Part of the rows lack a size; the others show once, few, many or a class for expanded clones.

TRBJ1-6 - - TRBV2 CASSGGGPYNSPLHF TGTGCCAGCAGTGGGGGAGGGCCGTATAATTCACCCCTCCACTTT
TRBJ2-3 - TRBD2 TRBV7-8 CASSLATSGGGLDTQYF TGTGCCAGCAGCTTAGCGACTAGCGGGGGCGGCTTGGATACGCAGTATTTT
TRBJ2-7 - TRBD1 TRBV29-1 CSAAQGSYEQYF TGCAGCGCCGCACAGGGGAGCTACGAGCAGTACTTC
TRBJ1-2 - TRBD1 TRBV19 CASGQGDGYTF TGTGCCAGTGGACAGGGGGATGGCTACACCTTC
TRBJ1-2 - - TRBV24-1 CATSAGQGYTF TGTGCCACCAGTGCGGGACAAGGCTACACCTTC
TRBJ1-6 - - TRBV29-1 CSAQEGNSPLHF TGCAGCGCGCAGGAGGGCAATTCACCCCTCCACTTT
TRBJ1-2 few - TRBV6-1 CASSEGVRTGYTF TGTGCCAGCAGTGAGGGGGTGAGGACTGGCTACACCTTC
TRBJ2-7 - - TRBV19 CASSQGYRDSYEQYF TGTGCCAGTAGTCAGGGTTATAGGGATTCCTACGAGCAGTACTTC
TRBJ1-1 - - TRBV5-4 CASSLEAGVGTEAFF TGTGCCAGCAGCTTGGAGGCAGGGGTAGGCACTGAAGCTTTCTTT
TRBJ1-2 - TRBD1 TRBV7-2 CASRSTGGPYGYTF TGTGCCAGCAGATCCACAGGGGGTCCTTATGGCTACACCTTC
TRBJ1-1 - - TRBV11-2 CASSLGTVNTEAFF TGTGCCAGCAGCTTAGGGACAGTAAACACTGAAGCTTTCTTT
TRBJ1-1 - - TRBV29-1 CSALGQGVTEAFF TGCAGCGCCCTGGGGCAGGGCGTCACTGAAGCTTTCTTT
TRBJ2-5 once - TRBV7-9 CASSFGEQFDQETQYF TGTGCCAGCAGCTTTGGGGAACAGTTCGACCAAGAGACCCAGTACTTC